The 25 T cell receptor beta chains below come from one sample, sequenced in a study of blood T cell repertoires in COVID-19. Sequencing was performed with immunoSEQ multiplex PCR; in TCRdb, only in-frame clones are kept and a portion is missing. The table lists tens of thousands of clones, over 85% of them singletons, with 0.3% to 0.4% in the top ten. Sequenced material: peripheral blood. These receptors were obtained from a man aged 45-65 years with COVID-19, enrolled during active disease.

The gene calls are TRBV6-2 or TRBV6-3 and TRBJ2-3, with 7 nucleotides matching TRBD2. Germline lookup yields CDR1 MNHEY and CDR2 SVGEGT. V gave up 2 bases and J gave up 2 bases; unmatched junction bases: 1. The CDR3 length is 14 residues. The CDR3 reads CASSYGRATDTQYF. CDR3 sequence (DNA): TGTGCCAGCAGTTACGGGAGGGCCACAGATACGCAGTATTTT.

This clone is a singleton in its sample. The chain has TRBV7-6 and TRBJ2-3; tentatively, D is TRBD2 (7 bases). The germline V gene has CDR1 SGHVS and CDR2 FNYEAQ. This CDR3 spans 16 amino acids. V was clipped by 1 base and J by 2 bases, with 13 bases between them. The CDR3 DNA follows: TGTGCCAGCAGCTTAGTCGGGGGGCCGAACACAGATACGCAGTATTTT. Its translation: CASSLVGGPNTDTQYF.

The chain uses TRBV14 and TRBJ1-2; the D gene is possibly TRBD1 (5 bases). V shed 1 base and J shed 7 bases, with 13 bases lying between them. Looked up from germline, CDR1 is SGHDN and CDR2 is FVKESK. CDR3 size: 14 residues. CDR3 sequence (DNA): TGTGCCAGCAGCCAAGGGGGACTCAGGGTTGGCTACACCTTC. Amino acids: CASSQGGLRVGYTF.

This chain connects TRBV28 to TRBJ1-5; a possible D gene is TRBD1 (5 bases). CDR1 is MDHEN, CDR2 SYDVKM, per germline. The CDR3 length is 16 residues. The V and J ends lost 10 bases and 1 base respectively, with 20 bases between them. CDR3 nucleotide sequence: TGTGCCAACAGGTGGGTGGGAGCTCACAGCAATCAGCCCCAGCATTTT. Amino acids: CANRWVGAHSNQPQHF.

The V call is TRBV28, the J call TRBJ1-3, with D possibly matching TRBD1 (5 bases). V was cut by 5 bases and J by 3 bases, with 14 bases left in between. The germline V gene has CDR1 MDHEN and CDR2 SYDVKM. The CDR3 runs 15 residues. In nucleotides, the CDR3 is TGTGCCAGCAGTCTCGGTAGGGGACTTGGAAACACCATATATTTT. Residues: CASSLGRGLGNTIYF.

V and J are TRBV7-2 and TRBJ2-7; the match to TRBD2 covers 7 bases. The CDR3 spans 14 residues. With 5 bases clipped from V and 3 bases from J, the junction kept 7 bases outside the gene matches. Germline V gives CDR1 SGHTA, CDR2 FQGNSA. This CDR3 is CASSQAGGGYEQYF. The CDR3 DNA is TGTGCCAGCAGCCAAGCTGGGGGGGGCTACGAGCAGTACTTC.

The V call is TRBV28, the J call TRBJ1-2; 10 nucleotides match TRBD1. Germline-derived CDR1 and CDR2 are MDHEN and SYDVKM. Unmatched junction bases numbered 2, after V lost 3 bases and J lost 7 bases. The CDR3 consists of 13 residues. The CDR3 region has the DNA TGTGCCAGCAGTTTTGGACAGGGGGGTGGCTACACCTTC. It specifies CASSFGQGGGYTF.

The CDR3 coding sequence is TGTGCCAGCAGTGAAAACAGGGGGGCTAATGAAAAACTGTTTTTT. It encodes CASSENRGANEKLFF. The chain is built from TRBV2 and TRBJ1-4; the match to TRBD1 covers 8 bases. This CDR3 has 15 residues. Germline V gene data show CDR1 as SNHLY and CDR2 as FYNNEI. V lost 2 bases to trimming and J lost 3 bases; unmatched junction nucleotides: 2.

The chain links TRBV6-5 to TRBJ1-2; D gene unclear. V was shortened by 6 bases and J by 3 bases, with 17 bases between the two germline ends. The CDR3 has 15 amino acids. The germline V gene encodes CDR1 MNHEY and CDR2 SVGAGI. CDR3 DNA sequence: TGTGCCAGCAGCTTGCGACAAAGGGAGTACTATGGCTACACCTTC. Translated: CASSLRQREYYGYTF.

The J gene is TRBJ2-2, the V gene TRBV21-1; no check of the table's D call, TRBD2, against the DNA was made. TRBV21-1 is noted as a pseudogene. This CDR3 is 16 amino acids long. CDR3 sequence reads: CASSKSLREGSGELFF. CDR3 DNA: TGTGCCAGCAGCAAGAGTCTGAGGGAAGGGTCCGGGGAGCTGTTTTTT.

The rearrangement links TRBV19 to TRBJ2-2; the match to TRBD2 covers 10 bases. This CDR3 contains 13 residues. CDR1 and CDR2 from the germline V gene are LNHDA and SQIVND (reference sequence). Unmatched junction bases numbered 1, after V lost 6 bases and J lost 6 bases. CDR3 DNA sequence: TGTGCCAGTAGACTAGCGGGATCCGGGGAGCTGTTTTTT. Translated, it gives CASRLAGSGELFF. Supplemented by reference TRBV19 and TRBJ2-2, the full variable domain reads DGGITQSPKYLFRKEGQNVTLSCEQNLNHDAMYWYRQDPGQGLRLIYYSQIVNDFQKGDIAEGYSVSREKKESFPLTVTSAQKNPTAFYLCASRLAGSGELFFGEGSRLTVL.

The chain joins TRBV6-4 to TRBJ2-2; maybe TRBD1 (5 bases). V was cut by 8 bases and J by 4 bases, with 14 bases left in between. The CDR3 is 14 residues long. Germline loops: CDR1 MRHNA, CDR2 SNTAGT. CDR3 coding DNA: TGTGCCAGCTCAAGCCAGGGTGGCACCGGGGAGCTGTTTTTT. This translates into CASSSQGGTGELFF.

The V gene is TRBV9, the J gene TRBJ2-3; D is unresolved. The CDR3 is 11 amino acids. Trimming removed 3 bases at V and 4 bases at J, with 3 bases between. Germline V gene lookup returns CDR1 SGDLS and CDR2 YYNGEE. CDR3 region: CASSAADTQYF. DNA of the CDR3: TGTGCCAGCAGCGCTGCAGATACGCAGTATTTT.

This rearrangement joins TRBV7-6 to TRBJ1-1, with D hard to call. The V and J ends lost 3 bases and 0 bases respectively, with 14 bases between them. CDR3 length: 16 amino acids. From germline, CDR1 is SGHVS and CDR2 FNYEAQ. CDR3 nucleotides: TGTGCCAGCAGCTTGGTAGGAGGTGGTCTGAACACTGAAGCTTTCTTT. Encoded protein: CASSLVGGGLNTEAFF. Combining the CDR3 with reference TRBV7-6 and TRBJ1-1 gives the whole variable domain GAGVSQSPRYKVTKRGQDVALRCDPISGHVSLYWYRQALGQGPEFLTYFNYEAQQDKSGLPNDRFSAERPEGSISTLTIQRTEQRDSAMYRCASSLVGGGLNTEAFFGQGTRLTVV.

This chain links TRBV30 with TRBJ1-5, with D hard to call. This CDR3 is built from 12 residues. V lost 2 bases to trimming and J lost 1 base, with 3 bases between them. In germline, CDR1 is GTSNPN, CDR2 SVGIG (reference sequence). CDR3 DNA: TGTGCCTGGAGTCCGAGCAATCAGCCCCAGCATTTT. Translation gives CAWSPSNQPQHF.

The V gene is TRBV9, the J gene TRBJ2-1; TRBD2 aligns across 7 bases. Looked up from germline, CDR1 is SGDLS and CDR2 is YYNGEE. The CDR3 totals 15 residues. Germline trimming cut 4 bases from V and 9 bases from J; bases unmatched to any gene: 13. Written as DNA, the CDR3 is TGTGCCAGCAGCCCGAGCGGGGTCGTTTTTGGTGAGCAGTTCTTC. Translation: CASSPSGVVFGEQFF.

This CDR3 is CASSPLEGEQPQHF. In DNA, the CDR3 is TGTGCCAGCTCACCACTTGAGGGGGAACAGCCCCAGCATTTT. The chain couples TRBV18 to TRBJ1-5; TRBD1 is a possible D gene (6 bases). Looked up from germline, CDR1 is KGHSH and CDR2 is LQKENI. There are 14 residues in the CDR3. With 1 base removed from V and 7 bases from J, the gap between germline ends came to 11 bases.

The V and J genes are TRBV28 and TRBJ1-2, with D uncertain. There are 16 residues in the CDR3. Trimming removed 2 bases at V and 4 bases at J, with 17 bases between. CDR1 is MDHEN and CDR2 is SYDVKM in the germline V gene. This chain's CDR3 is CASSLTSQALSYGYTF. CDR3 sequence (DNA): TGTGCCAGCAGTTTAACCTCCCAGGCCTTGTCCTATGGCTACACCTTC.

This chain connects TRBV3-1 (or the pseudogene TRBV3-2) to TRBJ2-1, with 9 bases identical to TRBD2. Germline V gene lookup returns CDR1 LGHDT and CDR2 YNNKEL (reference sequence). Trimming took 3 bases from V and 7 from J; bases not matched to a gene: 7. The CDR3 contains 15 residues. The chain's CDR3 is CASSHGTSRGNEQFF. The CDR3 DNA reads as TGTGCCAGCAGCCACGGGACTAGCCGGGGGAATGAGCAGTTCTTC.

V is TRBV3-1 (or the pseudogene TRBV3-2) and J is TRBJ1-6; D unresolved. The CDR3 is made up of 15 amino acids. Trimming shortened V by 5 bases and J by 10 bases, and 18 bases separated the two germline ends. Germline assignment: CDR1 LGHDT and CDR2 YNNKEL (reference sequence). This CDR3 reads CASSGPRGIGSPLHF. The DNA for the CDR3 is TGTGCCAGCAGCGGCCCTCGAGGAATAGGCTCACCCCTCCACTTT.

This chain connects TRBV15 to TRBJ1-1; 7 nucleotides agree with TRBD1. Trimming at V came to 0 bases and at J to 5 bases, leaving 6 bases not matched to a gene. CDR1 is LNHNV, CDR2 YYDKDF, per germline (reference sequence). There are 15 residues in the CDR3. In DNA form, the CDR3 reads TGTGCCACCAGCAGAGATAAGGCAGGGGGAACTGAAGCTTTCTTT. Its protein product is CATSRDKAGGTEAFF.

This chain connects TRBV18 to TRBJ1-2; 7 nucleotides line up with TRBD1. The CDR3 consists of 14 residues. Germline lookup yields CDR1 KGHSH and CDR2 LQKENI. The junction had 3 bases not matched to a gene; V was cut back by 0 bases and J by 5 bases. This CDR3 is CASSPPTGRYGYTF. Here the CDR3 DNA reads TGTGCCAGCTCACCACCGACAGGGAGGTATGGCTACACCTTC.

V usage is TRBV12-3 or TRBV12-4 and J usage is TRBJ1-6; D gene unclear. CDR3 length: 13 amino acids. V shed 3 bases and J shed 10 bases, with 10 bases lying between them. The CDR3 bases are TGTGCCAGCAGTTTCGGGAAACAGTCACCCCTCCACTTT. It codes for CASSFGKQSPLHF.

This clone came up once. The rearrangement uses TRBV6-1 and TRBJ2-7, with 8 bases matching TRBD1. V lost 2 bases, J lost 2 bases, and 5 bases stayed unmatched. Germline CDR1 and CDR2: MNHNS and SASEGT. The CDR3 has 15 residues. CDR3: CASSEPGQGTYEQYF. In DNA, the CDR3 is TGTGCCAGCAGTGAACCCGGACAGGGAACCTACGAGCAGTACTTC.

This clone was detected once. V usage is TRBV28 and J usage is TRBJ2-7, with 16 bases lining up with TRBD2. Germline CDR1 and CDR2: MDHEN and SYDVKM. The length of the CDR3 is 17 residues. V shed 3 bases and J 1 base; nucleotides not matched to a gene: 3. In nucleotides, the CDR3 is TGTGCCAGCAGTTTGGGACTAGCGGGGGGGCTATCCTACGAGCAGTACTTC. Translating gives CASSLGLAGGLSYEQYF.